The 13 T cell receptor beta chains reported below all come from one sample, sequenced in a study of T cells in Graves' hyperthyroidism and ophthalmopathy. The TCR beta CDR3 regions underwent amplification using RNA transcripts as the source. An initial round of RT-PCR targeting the TCR CDR3 relied on the HTBI primer set. TCRdb used MiXCR to reprocess the multiplex PCR reads, holding one entry per CDR3 protein. The sample lists about 520,000 distinct CDR3 sequences; roughly a quarter were seen once. The sample taken for sequencing was blood. These receptor sequences come from a woman in her twenties or thirties with Graves' ophthalmopathy.

The rearrangement joins TRBV18 to TRBJ1-1; 12 nucleotides align to TRBD1. Germline V lookup: CDR1 KGHSH, CDR2 LQKENI. The CDR3 length is 16 residues. With V trimmed by 8 bases and J by 8 bases, 15 bases remained unmatched. The CDR3 sequence: CASISPGQGAQTEAFF. The DNA for the CDR3 is TGTGCCAGCATATCACCGGGACAGGGGGCACAAACGGAAGCTTTCTTT.

The chain joins TRBV30 to TRBJ1-1; D may be TRBD1 (6 bases). Germline V gives CDR1 GTSNPN, CDR2 SVGIG (reference sequence). The CDR3 has 15 residues. Trimming removed 4 bases at V and 3 bases at J, with 18 bases between. The CDR3 DNA follows: TGTGCCTGGAAGGTGATGACAGGCTTTTACACTGAAGCTTTCTTT. It encodes CAWKVMTGFYTEAFF.

This clonotype was seen more than once but under ten times. The J gene is TRBJ1-6, the V gene TRBV5-8; D is undetermined. Deletions cut 0 bases from V and 5 bases from J, with 15 bases between. CDR3 length equals 17 residues. Germline values: CDR1 SGHTS, CDR2 YDEGEE. The CDR3 region is CASSLGWRGADNSPLHF. The CDR3 DNA is TGTGCCAGCAGCTTGGGGTGGCGGGGTGCTGATAATTCACCCCTCCACTTT.

Ten or more counts support this clonotype. CDR3 region: CASNSAQETQYF. DNA for the CDR3: TGTGCCAGCAATTCCGCACAAGAGACCCAGTACTTC. The J gene is TRBJ2-5, the V gene TRBV6-1, with no clear D. The CDR3 contains 12 residues. V was shortened by 7 bases and J by 2 bases, with 8 bases between the two germline ends. Germline values: CDR1 MNHNS, CDR2 SASEGT.

This clonotype occurred many times. The V call is TRBV29-1, the J call TRBJ1-1; D perhaps matches TRBD1 (5 bases). The germline gives CDR1 SQVTM, CDR2 ANQGSEA. Deletions cut 4 bases from V and 6 bases from J, with 12 bases between. This CDR3 is 12 amino acids long. The CDR3 bases are TGCAGCGTTGGGGGACTGTGGGCTGAAGCTTTCTTT. Encoded protein: CSVGGLWAEAFF.

This clonotype was recorded at least ten times. This chain joins TRBV4-2 and TRBJ1-1; D remains ambiguous. Per the germline V gene, CDR1 is LGHNA and CDR2 is YNFKEQ. The germline V and J ends were trimmed by 3 bases and 1 base, with 15 bases remaining between them. The CDR3 spans 16 residues. DNA for the CDR3: TGTGCCAGCAGCCAGACTCACAGTGGGTCGAACACTGAAGCTTTCTTT. As protein: CASSQTHSGSNTEAFF.

The sample holds many counts of this clonotype. This chain links TRBV29-1 with TRBJ1-5; D may be TRBD1 (6 bases). CDR3 size: 14 residues. Trimming stripped 8 bases from V and 0 bases from J, with 14 bases between. Germline-derived CDR1 and CDR2 are SQVTM and ANQGSEA. CDR3 bases: TGCAGCATCCCGGACAGCCATAGCAATCAGCCCCAGCATTTT. Its translation: CSIPDSHSNQPQHF.

The V gene is TRBV19, the J gene TRBJ1-2, with no clear D. Germline CDR1 and CDR2: LNHDA and SQIVND (reference sequence). This CDR3 spans 13 amino acids. Between the trimmed V and J ends, which lost 4 bases and 8 bases, there was a span of 14 bases. The CDR3 is CASSSLGPGGYTF. DNA of the CDR3: TGTGCCAGTAGTAGTCTCGGGCCGGGAGGCTACACCTTC.

This clonotype was counted at least ten times. The gene calls are TRBV30 and TRBJ2-5; 10 bases are a match to TRBD2. With 6 bases clipped from V and 2 bases from J, the junction kept 9 bases outside the gene matches. CDR1 GTSNPN and CDR2 SVGIG come from the germline V gene (reference sequence). The CDR3 is 15 amino acids. The CDR3 sequence is CACESGLALQETQYF. The CDR3, as DNA: TGTGCCTGCGAATCGGGACTAGCGCTACAAGAGACCCAGTACTTC.

The chain is built from TRBV2 and TRBJ2-4; TRBD1 matches at 8 bases. This CDR3 contains 17 residues. Trimming at V came to 8 bases and at J to 1 base, leaving 13 bases not matched to a gene. Germline lookup yields CDR1 SNHLY and CDR2 FYNNEI. The CDR3 DNA follows: TGTGCCAGCCTGGACAGGGAACTGCGAGCGGCCAAAAACATTCAGTACTTC. Translating gives CASLDRELRAAKNIQYF.

This clonotype has a count of ten or more. V gene TRBV28 combines with J gene TRBJ1-2; no clear D. The V gene's germline CDR1 is MDHEN and CDR2 SYDVKM. The V and J ends lost 3 bases and 0 bases respectively, with 14 bases between them. This CDR3 region has 16 residues. The CDR3 loop reads CASSFRSWATNYGYTF. CDR3 in DNA: TGTGCCAGCAGTTTTCGCAGTTGGGCGACTAACTATGGCTACACCTTC.

This clonotype was picked up many times. The gene calls are TRBV6-6 and TRBJ1-5; 7 nucleotides agree with TRBD1. V shed 2 bases, J shed 4 bases, and the junction held 20 bases outside the gene matches. Looked up from germline, CDR1 is MNHNY and CDR2 is SVGAGI (reference sequence). This CDR3 contains 20 residues. This CDR3 reads CASSYPSSWTGDYRNQPQHF. In DNA form, the CDR3 reads TGTGCCAGCAGTTACCCCTCTTCTTGGACAGGAGATTATAGAAATCAGCCCCAGCATTTT.

This clonotype was counted at least ten times. The CDR3 DNA reads as TGCGCCAGCAGTGAGGACAATTCGAACACCGGGGAGCTGTTTTTT. Protein: CASSEDNSNTGELFF. This chain uses TRBV10-1 with TRBJ2-2, with D unclear. The germline V gene has CDR1 WNHNN and CDR2 SYGVQD (reference sequence). This CDR3 region has 15 residues. Trimming pared 2 bases from V and 0 bases from J, leaving 7 bases between.